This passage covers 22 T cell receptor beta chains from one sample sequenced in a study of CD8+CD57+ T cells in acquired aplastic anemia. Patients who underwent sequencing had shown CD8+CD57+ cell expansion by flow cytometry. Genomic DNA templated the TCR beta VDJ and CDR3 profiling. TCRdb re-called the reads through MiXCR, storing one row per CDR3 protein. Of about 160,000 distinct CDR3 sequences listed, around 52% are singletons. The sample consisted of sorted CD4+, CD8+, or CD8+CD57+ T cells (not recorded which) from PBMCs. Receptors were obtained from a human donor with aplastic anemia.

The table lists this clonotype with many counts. CDR3: CSARDNYEAFF. CDR3 nucleotides: TGCAGTGCTAGAGATAACTACGAAGCTTTCTTT. The gene calls are TRBV20-1 and TRBJ1-1; no definite D call. This CDR3 is 11 amino acids long. Trimming removed 0 bases at V and 8 bases at J, with 7 bases between. CDR1 is DFQATT and CDR2 is SNEGSKA in the germline V gene (reference sequence).

CDR3 amino acids: CATSSSGLGLSDTQYF. CDR3 nucleotides: TGTGCCACCAGCAGCTCGGGACTAGGTCTCTCAGATACGCAGTATTTT. V gene TRBV15 combines with J gene TRBJ2-3; 8 bases map to TRBD2. The length of the CDR3 is 16 residues. V shed 3 bases, J shed 4 bases, and the junction held 9 bases outside the gene matches. Germline V CDR1 and CDR2: LNHNV, YYDKDF (reference sequence).

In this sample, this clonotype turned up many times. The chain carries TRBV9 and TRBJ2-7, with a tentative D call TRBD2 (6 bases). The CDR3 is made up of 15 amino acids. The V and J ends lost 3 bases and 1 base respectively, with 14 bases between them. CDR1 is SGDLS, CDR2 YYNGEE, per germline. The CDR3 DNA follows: TGTGCCAGCAGCGCGTTGGGCAGCGGGTCCTACGAGCAGTACTTC. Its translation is CASSALGSGSYEQYF. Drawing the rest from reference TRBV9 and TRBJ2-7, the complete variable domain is DSGVTQTPKHLITATGQRVTLRCSPRSGDLSVYWYQQSLDQGLQFLIQYYNGEERAKGNILERFSAQQFPDLHSELNLSSLELGDSALYFCASSALGSGSYEQYFGPGTRLTVT.

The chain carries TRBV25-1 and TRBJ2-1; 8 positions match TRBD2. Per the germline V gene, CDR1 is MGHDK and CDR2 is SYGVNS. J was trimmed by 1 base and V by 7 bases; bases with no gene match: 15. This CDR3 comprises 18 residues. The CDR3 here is CASILGTSQQPSYNEQFF. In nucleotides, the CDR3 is TGTGCCAGCATTCTAGGGACTAGTCAACAACCTTCCTACAATGAGCAGTTCTTC.

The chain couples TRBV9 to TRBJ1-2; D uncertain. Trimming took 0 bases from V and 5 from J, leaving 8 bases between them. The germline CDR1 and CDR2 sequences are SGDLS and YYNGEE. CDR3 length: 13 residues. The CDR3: CASSVGTEYGYTF. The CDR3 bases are TGTGCCAGCAGCGTAGGGACGGAGTATGGCTACACCTTC.

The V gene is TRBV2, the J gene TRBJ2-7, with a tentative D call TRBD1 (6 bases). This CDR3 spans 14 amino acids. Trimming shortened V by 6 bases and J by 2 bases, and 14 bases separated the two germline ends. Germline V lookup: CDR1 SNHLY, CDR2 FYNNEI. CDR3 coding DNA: TGTGCCAGCAGCCAAATCGGGACAACCTACGAGCAGTACTTC. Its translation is CASSQIGTTYEQYF. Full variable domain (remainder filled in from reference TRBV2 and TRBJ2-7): EPEVTQTPSHQVTQMGQEVILRCVPISNHLYFYWYRQILGQKVEFLVSFYNNEISEKSEIFDDQFSVERPDGSNFTLKIRSTKLEDSAMYFCASSQIGTTYEQYFGPGTRLTVT.

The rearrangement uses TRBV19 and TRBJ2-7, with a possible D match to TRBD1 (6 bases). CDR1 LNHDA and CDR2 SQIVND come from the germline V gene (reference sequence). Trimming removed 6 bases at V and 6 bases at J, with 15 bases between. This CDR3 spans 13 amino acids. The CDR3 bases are TGTGCCAGTAGACCAGGTGGGGGCCGCGAGCAGTACTTC. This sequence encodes CASRPGGGREQYF.

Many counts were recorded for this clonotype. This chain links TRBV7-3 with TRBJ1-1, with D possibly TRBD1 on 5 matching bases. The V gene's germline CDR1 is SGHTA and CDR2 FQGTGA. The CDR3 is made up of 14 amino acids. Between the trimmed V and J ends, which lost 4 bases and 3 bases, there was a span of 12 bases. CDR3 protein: CASSSWGGDTEAFF. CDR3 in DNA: TGTGCCAGCAGCTCCTGGGGGGGGGACACTGAAGCTTTCTTT.

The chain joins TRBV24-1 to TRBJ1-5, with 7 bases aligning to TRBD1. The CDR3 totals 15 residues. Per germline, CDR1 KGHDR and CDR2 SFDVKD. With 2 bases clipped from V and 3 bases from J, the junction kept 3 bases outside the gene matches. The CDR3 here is CATSDWDSFNQPQHF. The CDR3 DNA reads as TGTGCCACCAGTGATTGGGACAGTTTCAATCAGCCCCAGCATTTT.

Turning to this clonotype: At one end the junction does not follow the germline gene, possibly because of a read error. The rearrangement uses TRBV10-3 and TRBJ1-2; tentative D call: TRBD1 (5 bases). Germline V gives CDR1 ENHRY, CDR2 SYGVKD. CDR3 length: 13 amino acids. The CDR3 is CAMGGTANYGYAF. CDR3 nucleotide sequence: TGTGCCATGGGGGGTACGGCTAACTATGGCTACGCCTTC.

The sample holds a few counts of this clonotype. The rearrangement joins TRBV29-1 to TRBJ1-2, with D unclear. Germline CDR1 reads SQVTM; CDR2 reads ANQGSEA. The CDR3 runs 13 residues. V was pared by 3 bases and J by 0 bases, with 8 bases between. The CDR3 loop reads CSVEIASNYGYTF. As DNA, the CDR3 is TGCAGCGTTGAGATTGCGTCTAACTATGGCTACACCTTC.

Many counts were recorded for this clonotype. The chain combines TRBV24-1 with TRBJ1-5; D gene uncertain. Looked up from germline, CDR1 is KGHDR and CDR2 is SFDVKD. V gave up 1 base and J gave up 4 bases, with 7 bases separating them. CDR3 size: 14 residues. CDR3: CATSDFASNQPQHF. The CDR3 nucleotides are TGTGCCACCAGTGATTTTGCCAGTAATCAGCCCCAGCATTTT.

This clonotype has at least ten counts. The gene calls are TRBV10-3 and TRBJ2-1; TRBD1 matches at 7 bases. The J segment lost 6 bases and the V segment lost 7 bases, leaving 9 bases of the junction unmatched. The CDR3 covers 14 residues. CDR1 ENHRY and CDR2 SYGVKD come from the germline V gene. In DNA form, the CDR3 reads TGTGCCATCACCGACAGGGAAGGACTCAATGAGCAGTTCTTC. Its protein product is CAITDREGLNEQFF.

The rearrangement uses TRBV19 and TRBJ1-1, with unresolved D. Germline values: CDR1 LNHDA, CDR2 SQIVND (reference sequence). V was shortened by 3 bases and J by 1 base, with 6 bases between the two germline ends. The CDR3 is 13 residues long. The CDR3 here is CASSITKNTEAFF. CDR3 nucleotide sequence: TGTGCCAGTAGTATTACGAAGAACACTGAAGCTTTCTTT.

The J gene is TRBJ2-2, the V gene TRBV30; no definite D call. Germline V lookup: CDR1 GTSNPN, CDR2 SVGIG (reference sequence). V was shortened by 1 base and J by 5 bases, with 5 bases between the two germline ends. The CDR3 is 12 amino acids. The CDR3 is CAWSGETGELFF. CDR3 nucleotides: TGTGCCTGGAGTGGGGAAACCGGGGAGCTGTTTTTT.

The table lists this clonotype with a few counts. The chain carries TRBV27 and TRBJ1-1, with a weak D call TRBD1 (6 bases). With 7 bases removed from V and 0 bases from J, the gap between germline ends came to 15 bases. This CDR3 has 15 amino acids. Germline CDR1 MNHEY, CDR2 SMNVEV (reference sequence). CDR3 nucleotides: TGTGCCAGCACGGACTTACAGGGCGTGAACACTGAAGCTTTCTTT. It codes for CASTDLQGVNTEAFF.

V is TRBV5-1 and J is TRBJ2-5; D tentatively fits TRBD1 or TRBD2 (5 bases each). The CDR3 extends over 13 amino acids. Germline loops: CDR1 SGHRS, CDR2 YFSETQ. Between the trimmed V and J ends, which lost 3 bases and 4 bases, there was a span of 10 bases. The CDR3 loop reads CASSWAGTETQYF. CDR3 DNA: TGCGCCAGCAGCTGGGCAGGGACAGAGACCCAGTACTTC.

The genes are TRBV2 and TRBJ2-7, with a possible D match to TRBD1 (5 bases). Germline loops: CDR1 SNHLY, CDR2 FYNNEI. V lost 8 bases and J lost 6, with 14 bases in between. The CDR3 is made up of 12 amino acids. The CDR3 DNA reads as TGTGCCAGCTATGGGGCCTCACGCGAGCAGTACTTC. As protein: CASYGASREQYF.

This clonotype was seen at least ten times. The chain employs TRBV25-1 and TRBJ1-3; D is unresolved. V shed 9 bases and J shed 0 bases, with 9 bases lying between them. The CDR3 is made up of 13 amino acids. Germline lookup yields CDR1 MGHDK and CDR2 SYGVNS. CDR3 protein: CASFWDSGNTIYF. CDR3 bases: TGTGCCAGTTTTTGGGACTCTGGAAACACCATATATTTT.

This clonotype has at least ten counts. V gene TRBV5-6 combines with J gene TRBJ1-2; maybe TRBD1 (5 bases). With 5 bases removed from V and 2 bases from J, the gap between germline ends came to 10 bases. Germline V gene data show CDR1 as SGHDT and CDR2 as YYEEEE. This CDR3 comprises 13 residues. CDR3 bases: TGTGCCAGCAGTCGGGGCTTGAACTATGGCTACACCTTC. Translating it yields CASSRGLNYGYTF.

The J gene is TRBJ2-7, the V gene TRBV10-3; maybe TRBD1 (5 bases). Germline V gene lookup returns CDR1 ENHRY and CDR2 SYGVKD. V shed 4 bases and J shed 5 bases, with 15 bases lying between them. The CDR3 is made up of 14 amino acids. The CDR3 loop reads CAISGEAGSDEQYF. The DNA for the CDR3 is TGTGCCATCAGTGGAGAGGCAGGGTCAGACGAGCAGTACTTC.

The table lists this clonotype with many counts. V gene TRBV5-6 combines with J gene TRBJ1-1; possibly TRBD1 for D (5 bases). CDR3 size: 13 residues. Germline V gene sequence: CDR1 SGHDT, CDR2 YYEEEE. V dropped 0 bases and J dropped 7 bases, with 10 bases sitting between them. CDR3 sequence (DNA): TGTGCCAGCAGCTTGGCCGGGGGAATTGAAGCTTTCTTT. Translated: CASSLAGGIEAFF.